These 8 T cell receptor beta chains share one sample of origin, sequenced in a study of CD8 T cells in Susac syndrome (dated by TCRdb to the late 2010s). The library was generated by the immunoSEQ multiplex PCR assay. RNA was extracted using the RNeasy kit, and roughly 0.5 to 1 microgram was reverse transcribed with random hexamers. In TCRdb, the public reads were trimmed at Q25 with fastp and aligned with MiXCR, with productive beta chains retained. A single entry per CDR3 protein holds the most common genes and DNA from its merged rows. The sample table contains about 180,000 distinct CDR3 sequences; only one count was recorded for 85% to 95% of them. The top ten hold about 0.15% of the sample. Sequencing was done on a sample of CD8+ T cells from PBMCs. Receptors were obtained from a human donor with multiple sclerosis.

J is TRBJ1-2 and V is TRBV11-2, with D tentatively TRBD1 (5 bases). Trimming cost V 5 bases and J 4 bases, with 17 bases left between them. From germline, CDR1 is SGHAT and CDR2 FQNNGV. This CDR3 has 15 residues. The CDR3 sequence is CASSNSQKGLYGYTF. The CDR3 DNA is TGTGCCAGCAGCAACTCTCAAAAGGGACTCTATGGCTACACCTTC.

The chain links TRBV27 to TRBJ1-5; the D is unclear. Trimming removed 4 bases from V and 3 bases from J, with 7 bases in between. The germline V gene encodes CDR1 MNHEY and CDR2 SMNVEV (reference sequence). The CDR3 sequence is 13 residues long. CDR3 residues: CASSWVPNQPQHF. CDR3 DNA: TGTGCCAGCAGTTGGGTTCCCAATCAGCCCCAGCATTTT.

The rearrangement joins TRBV12-5 to TRBJ2-5, with D perhaps given as TRBD1 or TRBD2 (6 bases each). Germline loops: CDR1 LGHNT, CDR2 FRNRAP. This CDR3 is 14 amino acids long. Trimming removed 1 base from V and 5 bases from J, with 11 bases in between. The CDR3 is CASGLGVGGETQYF. CDR3 in DNA: TGTGCTAGTGGTTTGGGGGTAGGGGGGGAGACCCAGTACTTC.

The DNA for the CDR3 is TGTGCCAGCACCTCGGTAGGACAGCAACTATCCTACGAGCAGTACTTC. It is translated as CASTSVGQQLSYEQYF. The chain is built from TRBV4-2 and TRBJ2-7; TRBD1 is a possible D gene (6 bases). The CDR3 spans 16 residues. V was pared by 7 bases and J by 1 base, with 20 bases between. Germline V lookup: CDR1 LGHNA, CDR2 YNFKEQ.

This rearrangement joins TRBV11-2 to TRBJ1-3, with D hard to call. CDR1 is SGHAT and CDR2 is FQNNGV in the germline V gene. Trimming took off 5 bases at V and 9 bases at J, with 2 bases between the two ends. The CDR3 runs 9 residues. Written as DNA, the CDR3 is TGTGCCAGCAGCCTCACCATATATTTT. Translating it yields CASSLTIYF.

The V call is TRBV29-1, the J call TRBJ2-7; TRBD2 is a possible D gene (6 bases). V was pared by 6 bases and J by 3 bases, with 18 bases between. CDR3 length equals 14 residues. CDR1 SQVTM and CDR2 ANQGSEA come from the germline V gene. CDR3 residues: CSVPREDSVYEQYF. The CDR3 coding sequence is TGCAGCGTCCCCAGGGAGGACTCTGTCTACGAGCAGTACTTC.

This clonotype was observed a single time. The chain carries TRBV20-1 and TRBJ2-7; 9 bases line up with TRBD2. This CDR3 is built from 15 residues. Germline V gene sequence: CDR1 DFQATT, CDR2 SNEGSKA (reference sequence). Trimming took 5 bases from V and 0 from J; bases not matched to a gene: 8. The CDR3 coding sequence is TGCAGTGCTCGTAGACTAGCGGAGAGCTCCTACGAGCAGTACTTC. Translated: CSARRLAESSYEQYF.

This clonotype occurred once. The chain employs TRBV12-3 or TRBV12-4 and TRBJ1-6; possible D gene TRBD1, 5 bases. Trimming shortened V by 6 bases and J by 9 bases, and 15 bases separated the two germline ends. The CDR3 consists of 14 residues. Here the CDR3 reads CASRPGAGLSPLHF. CDR3 sequence (DNA): TGTGCCAGCAGACCCGGGGCAGGGCTTTCACCCCTCCACTTT.